The rows below give T cell receptor beta chains drawn from one sample of a study of T cell repertoires in cytomegalovirus infection. TCRdb re-analysed the reads in MiXCR, keeping a single row per CDR3 protein. The table records some 350,000 distinct CDR3 sequences, 15% to 20% of them present only once. Specimen: PBMCs. The receptors were sampled from a human donor in good health (CMV status not recorded). Some clones in this sample may be carry-over from other donors' samples. CDR3s include the opening cysteine and the closing phenylalanine or tryptophan. Fields, in order: D gene, clone size, V gene, J gene, CDR3 DNA, CDR3 protein. The D gene is left open where the match is weak. Rows may omit the clone size; those that give it use once, few, many or a size class.

d_gene: TRBD1
abundance: many
v_gene: TRBV7-2
j_gene: TRBJ1-5
CDR3nt: TGTGCCAGCAGCCCCTTACAGGGGGGCAATCAGCCCCAGCATTTT
CDR3aa: CASSPLQGGNQPQHF

d_gene: TRBD2
abundance: many
v_gene: TRBV28
j_gene: TRBJ2-1
CDR3nt: TGTGCCAGCACCCCGACTAGCGGGTCGCGAACACGGGACAATGAGCAGTTCTTC
CDR3aa: CASTPTSGSRTRDNEQFF

d_gene: .
abundance: many
v_gene: TRBV7-2
j_gene: TRBJ2-3
CDR3nt: TGTGCCAGCAGCCCCGTGCGGACGAGAGATACGCAGTATTTT
CDR3aa: CASSPVRTRDTQYF

d_gene: .
abundance: .
v_gene: TRBV19
j_gene: TRBJ1-5
CDR3nt: TGTGCCAGTATGGTGAGGGACCCGGGGAGAGGCAATCAGCCCCAGCATTTT
CDR3aa: CASMVRDPGRGNQPQHF

d_gene: .
abundance: .
v_gene: TRBV10-2
j_gene: TRBJ2-1
CDR3nt: TGCGCCAGCAGGCCCGGGCAGGGGCCCTACAATGAGCAGTTCTTC
CDR3aa: CASRPGQGPYNEQFF

d_gene: .
abundance: few
v_gene: TRBV19
j_gene: TRBJ2-1
CDR3nt: TGTGCCAGTATCGGAGGGAGCGAACCACACAATGAGCAGTTCTTC
CDR3aa: CASIGGSEPHNEQFF

d_gene: .
abundance: .
v_gene: TRBV25-1
j_gene: TRBJ2-3
CDR3nt: TGTGCCAGCAGTGAATACTCCCTCACAGATACGCAGTATTTT
CDR3aa: CASSEYSLTDTQYF

d_gene: .
abundance: few
v_gene: TRBV19
j_gene: TRBJ1-6
CDR3nt: TGTGCCAGTAGTAGGGGATACCCGAATACCGGTGCTTCACCCCTCCACTTT
CDR3aa: CASSRGYPNTGASPLHF

d_gene: TRBD1
abundance: .
v_gene: TRBV6-2/TRBV6-3
j_gene: TRBJ1-1
CDR3nt: TGTGCCACCTCTGACAGGGAACGCACTGAAGCTTTCTTT
CDR3aa: CATSDRERTEAFF

d_gene: TRBD1
abundance: .
v_gene: TRBV19
j_gene: TRBJ2-1
CDR3nt: TGTGCCAGTAGTATGTTGCGACAGGGGTCCTACAATGAGCAGTTCTTC
CDR3aa: CASSMLRQGSYNEQFF

d_gene: .
abundance: .
v_gene: TRBV12-5
j_gene: TRBJ1-5
CDR3nt: TGTGCTAGTGGTGTTAATAATCAGCCCCAGCATTTT
CDR3aa: CASGVNNQPQHF

d_gene: .
abundance: many
v_gene: TRBV28
j_gene: TRBJ1-2
CDR3nt: TGTGCCAGCAGTTTTCCGTACACCCGGGGGTATGGCTACACCTTC
CDR3aa: CASSFPYTRGYGYTF

d_gene: TRBD1
abundance: .
v_gene: TRBV2
j_gene: TRBJ1-2
CDR3nt: TGTGCCACCTCAATGGGACAGACAATTTATGGCTACACCTTC
CDR3aa: CATSMGQTIYGYTF